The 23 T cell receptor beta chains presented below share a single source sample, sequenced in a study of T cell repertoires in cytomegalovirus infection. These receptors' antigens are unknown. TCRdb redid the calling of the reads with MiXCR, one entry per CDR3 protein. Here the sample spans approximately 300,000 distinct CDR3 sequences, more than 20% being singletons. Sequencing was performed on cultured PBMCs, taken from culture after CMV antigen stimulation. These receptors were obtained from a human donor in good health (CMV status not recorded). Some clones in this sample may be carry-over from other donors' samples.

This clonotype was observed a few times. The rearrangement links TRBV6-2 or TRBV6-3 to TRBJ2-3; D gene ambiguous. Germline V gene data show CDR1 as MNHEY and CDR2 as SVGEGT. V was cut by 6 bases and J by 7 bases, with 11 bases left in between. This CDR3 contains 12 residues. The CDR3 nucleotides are TGTGCCAGCAGACCTAGGAGACATACGCAGTATTTT. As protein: CASRPRRHTQYF.

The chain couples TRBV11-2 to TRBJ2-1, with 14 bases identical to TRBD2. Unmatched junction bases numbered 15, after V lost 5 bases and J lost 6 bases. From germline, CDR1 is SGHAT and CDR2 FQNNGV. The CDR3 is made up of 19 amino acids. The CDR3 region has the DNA TGTGCCAGCAGCCGTCAGTTTGGGACTAGCGGGAGTAAGGGCAATGAGCAGTTCTTC. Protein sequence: CASSRQFGTSGSKGNEQFF.

The chain's CDR3 is CASSLTLPGYEQYV. The DNA for the CDR3 is TGTGCCAGCAGCTTAACCTTACCCGGCTACGAGCAGTACGTC. J is TRBJ2-7 and V is TRBV11-2, with D unresolved. The CDR3 length is 14 residues. V shed 2 bases and J shed 3 bases, with 11 bases lying between them. From germline, CDR1 is SGHAT and CDR2 FQNNGV.

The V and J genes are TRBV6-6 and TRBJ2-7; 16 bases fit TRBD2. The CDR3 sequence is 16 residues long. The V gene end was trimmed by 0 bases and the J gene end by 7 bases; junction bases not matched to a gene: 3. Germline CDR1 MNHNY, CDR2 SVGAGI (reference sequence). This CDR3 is CASSYSGLAGGWEQYV. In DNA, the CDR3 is TGTGCCAGCAGTTACTCGGGACTAGCGGGAGGGTGGGAGCAGTACGTC.

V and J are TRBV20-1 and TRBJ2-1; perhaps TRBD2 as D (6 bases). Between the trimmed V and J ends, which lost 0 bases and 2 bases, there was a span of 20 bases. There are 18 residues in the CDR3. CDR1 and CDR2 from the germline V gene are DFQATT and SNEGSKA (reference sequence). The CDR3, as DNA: TGCAGTGCTAGAGATCGAATAATGACCGGGAGAACCTACAATGAGCAGTTCTTC. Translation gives CSARDRIMTGRTYNEQFF.

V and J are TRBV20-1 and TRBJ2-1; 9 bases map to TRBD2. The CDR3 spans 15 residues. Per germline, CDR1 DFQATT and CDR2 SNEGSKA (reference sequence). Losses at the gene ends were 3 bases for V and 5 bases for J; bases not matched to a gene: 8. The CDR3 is CSARISGSIHNEQFF. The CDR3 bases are TGCAGTGCTAGGATTAGCGGGAGCATCCACAATGAGCAGTTCTTC.

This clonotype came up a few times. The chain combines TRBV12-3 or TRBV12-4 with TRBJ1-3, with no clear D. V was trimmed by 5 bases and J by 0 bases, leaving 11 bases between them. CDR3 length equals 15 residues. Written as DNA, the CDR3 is TGTGCCAGCAGTCTCGGACTGAACTCTGGAAACACCATATATTTT. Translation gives CASSLGLNSGNTIYF.

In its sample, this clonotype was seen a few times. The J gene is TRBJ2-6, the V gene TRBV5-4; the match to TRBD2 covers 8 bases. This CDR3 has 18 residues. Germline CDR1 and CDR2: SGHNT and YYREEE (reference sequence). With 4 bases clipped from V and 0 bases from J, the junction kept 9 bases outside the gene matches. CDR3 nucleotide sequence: TGTGCCAGCAGCCCGGGAGCGGGAGTGGGCTCTGGGGCCAACGTCCTGACTTTC. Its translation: CASSPGAGVGSGANVLTF.

The CDR3 region has the DNA TGTGCCAGCAGCAGGACTAGCGGGAGGGCCGGGTACAATGAGCAGTTCTTC. Encoded protein: CASSRTSGRAGYNEQFF. V is TRBV6-1 and J is TRBJ2-1; TRBD2 matches at 15 bases. V was clipped by 6 bases and J by 4 bases; unmatched bases: 7. Germline V lookup: CDR1 MNHNS, CDR2 SASEGT. This CDR3 region has 17 residues.

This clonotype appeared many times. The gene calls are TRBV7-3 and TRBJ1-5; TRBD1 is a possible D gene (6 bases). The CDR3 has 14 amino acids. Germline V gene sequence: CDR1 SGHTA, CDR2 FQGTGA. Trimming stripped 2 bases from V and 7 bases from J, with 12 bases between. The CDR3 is CASSLDGRGQPQHF. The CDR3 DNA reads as TGTGCCAGCAGCTTAGATGGCAGGGGACAGCCCCAGCATTTT.

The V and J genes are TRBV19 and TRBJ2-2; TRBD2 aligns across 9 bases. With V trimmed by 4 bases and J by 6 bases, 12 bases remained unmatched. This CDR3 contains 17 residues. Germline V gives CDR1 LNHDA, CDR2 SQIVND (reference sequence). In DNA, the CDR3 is TGTGCCAGTAGTACCCGTCGGGGAGCGGGAGGCCCCGGGGAGCTGTTTTTT. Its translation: CASSTRRGAGGPGELFF.

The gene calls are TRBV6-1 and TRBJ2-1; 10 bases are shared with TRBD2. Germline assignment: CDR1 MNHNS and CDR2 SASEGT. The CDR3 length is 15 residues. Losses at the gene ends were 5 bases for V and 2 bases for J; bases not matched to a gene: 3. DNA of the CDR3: TGTGCCAGCAGTTACCTAGCGGGAGCCTACAATGAGCAGTTCTTC. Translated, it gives CASSYLAGAYNEQFF.

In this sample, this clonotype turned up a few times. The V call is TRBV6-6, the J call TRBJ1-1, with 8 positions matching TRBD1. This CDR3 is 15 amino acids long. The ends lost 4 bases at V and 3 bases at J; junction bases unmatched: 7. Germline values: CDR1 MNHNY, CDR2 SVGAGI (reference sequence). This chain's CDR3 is CASSSPGGVDTEAFF. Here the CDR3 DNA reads TGTGCCAGCAGTTCTCCAGGGGGCGTGGACACTGAAGCTTTCTTT.

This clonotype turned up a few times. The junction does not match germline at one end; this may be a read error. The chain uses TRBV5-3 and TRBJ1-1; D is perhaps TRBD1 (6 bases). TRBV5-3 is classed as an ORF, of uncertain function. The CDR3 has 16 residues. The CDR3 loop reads CASSLGAGALNTEAFF. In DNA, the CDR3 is TGTGCCAGCAGCTTGGGTGCAGGGGCCCTAAACACTGAAGCTTTCTTT.

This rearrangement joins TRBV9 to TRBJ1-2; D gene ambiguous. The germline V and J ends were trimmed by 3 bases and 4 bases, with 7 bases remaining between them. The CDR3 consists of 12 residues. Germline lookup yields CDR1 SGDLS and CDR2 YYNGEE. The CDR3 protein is CASSETAYGYTF. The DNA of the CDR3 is TGTGCCAGCAGCGAAACCGCCTATGGCTACACCTTC. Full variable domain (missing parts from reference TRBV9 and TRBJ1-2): DSGVTQTPKHLITATGQRVTLRCSPRSGDLSVYWYQQSLDQGLQFLIQYYNGEERAKGNILERFSAQQFPDLHSELNLSSLELGDSALYFCASSETAYGYTFGSGTRLTVV.

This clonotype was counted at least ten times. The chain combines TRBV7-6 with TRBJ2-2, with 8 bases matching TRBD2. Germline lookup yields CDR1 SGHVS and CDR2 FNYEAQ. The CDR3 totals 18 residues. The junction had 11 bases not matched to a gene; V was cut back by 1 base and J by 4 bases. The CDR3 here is CASSLGRGLAGTTGELFF. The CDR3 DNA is TGTGCCAGCAGCTTAGGCCGGGGGCTAGCGGGTACCACCGGGGAGCTGTTTTTT.

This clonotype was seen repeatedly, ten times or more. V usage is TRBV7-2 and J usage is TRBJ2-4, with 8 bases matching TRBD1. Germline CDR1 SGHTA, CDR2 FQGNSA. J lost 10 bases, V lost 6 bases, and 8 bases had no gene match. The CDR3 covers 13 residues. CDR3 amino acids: CASRPDRGGIQYF. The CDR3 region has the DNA TGTGCCAGCAGACCTGACAGGGGAGGAATTCAGTACTTC. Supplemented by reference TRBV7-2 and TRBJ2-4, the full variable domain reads GAGVSQSPSNKVTEKGKDVELRCDPISGHTALYWYRQSLGQGLEFLIYFQGNSAPDKSGLPSDRFSAERTGGSVSTLTIQRTQQEDSAVYLCASRPDRGGIQYFGAGTRLSVL.

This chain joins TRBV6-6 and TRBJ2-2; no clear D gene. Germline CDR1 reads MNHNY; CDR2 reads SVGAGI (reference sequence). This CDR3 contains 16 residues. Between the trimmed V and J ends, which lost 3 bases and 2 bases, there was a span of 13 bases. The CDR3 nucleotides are TGTGCCAGCAGTTATTCCTCGACACGCAACACCGGGGAGCTGTTTTTT. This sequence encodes CASSYSSTRNTGELFF.

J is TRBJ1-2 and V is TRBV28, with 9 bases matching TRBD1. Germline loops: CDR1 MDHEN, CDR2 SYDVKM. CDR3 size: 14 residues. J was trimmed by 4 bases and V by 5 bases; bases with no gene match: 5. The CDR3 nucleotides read TGTGCCAGCAGTCCCCTGGACAGGGGCTATGGCTACACCTTC. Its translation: CASSPLDRGYGYTF.

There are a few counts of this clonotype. DNA for the CDR3: TGCAGCGTCCAAAGGACTAGCGGCCTCACAGATACGCAGTATTTT. It codes for CSVQRTSGLTDTQYF. The V and J genes are TRBV29-1 and TRBJ2-3; 10 bases fit TRBD2. Germline-derived CDR1 and CDR2 are SQVTM and ANQGSEA. Trimming took 6 bases from V and 2 from J; bases not matched to a gene: 8. The CDR3 contains 15 residues.

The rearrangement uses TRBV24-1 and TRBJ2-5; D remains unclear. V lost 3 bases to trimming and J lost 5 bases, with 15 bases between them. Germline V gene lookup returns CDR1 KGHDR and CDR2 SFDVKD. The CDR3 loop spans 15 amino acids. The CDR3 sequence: CATSDPRPELETQYF. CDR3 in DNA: TGTGCCACCAGTGATCCCCGACCGGAGTTGGAGACCCAGTACTTC.

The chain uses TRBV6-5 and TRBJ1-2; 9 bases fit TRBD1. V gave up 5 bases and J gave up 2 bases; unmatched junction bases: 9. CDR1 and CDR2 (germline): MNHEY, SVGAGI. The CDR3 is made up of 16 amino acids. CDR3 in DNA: TGTGCCAGCAGTCTTACCGGGACAGGGTCGAACTATGGCTACACCTTC. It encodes CASSLTGTGSNYGYTF.

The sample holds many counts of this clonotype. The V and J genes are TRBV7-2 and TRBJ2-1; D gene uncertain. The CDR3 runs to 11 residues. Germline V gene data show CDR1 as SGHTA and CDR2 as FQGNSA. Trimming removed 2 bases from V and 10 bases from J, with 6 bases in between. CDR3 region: CASSLSGEQFF. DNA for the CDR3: TGTGCCAGCAGCTTATCTGGGGAGCAGTTCTTC.